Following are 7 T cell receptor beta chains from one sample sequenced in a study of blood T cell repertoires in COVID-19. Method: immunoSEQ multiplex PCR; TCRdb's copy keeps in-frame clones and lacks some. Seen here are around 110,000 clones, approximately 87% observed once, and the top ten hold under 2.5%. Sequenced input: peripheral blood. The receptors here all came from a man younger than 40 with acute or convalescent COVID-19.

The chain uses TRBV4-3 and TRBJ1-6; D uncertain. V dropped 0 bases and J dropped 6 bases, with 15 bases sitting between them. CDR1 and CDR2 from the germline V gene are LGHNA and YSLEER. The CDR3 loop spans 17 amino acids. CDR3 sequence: CASSQESTVGSNSPLHF. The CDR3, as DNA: TGCGCCAGCAGCCAAGAGTCTACCGTGGGCAGTAATTCACCCCTCCACTTT.

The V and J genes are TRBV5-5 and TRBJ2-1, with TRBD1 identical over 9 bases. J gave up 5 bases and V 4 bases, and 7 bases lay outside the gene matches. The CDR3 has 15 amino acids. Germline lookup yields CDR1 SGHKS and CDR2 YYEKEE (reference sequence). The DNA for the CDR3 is TGTGCCAGCAGCCTAGACAGGGGGGGTAACAATGAGCAGTTCTTC. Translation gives CASSLDRGGNNEQFF.

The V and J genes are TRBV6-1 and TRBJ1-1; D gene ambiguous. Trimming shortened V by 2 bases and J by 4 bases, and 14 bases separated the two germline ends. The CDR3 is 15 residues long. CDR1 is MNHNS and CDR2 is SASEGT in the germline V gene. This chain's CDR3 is CASSETGESRTEAFF. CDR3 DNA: TGTGCCAGCAGTGAAACCGGGGAGTCACGCACTGAAGCTTTCTTT.

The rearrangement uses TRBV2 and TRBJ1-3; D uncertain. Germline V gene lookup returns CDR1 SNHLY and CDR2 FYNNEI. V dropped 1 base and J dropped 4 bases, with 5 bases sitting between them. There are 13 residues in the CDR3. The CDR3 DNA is TGTGCCAGCAGTGAAGGTGGCGGAAACACCATATATTTT. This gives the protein CASSEGGGNTIYF.

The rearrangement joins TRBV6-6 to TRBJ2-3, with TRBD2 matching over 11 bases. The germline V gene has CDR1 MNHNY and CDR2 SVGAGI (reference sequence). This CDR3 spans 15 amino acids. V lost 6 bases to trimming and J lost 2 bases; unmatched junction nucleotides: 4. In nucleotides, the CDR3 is TGTGCCAGCAGCGGGGGACTAGCGGTCACAGATACGCAGTATTTT. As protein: CASSGGLAVTDTQYF.

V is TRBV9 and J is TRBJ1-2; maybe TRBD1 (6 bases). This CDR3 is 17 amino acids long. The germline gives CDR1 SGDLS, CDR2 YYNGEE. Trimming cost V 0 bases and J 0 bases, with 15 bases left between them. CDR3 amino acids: CASSVGTDLLANYGYTF. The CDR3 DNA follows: TGTGCCAGCAGCGTAGGGACAGATCTCCTAGCTAACTATGGCTACACCTTC.

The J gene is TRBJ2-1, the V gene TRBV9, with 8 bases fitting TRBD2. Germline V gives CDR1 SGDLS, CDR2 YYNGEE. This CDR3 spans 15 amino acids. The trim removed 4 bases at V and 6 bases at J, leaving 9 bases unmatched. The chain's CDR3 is CASSPSLRGGNEQFF. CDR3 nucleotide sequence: TGTGCCAGCAGCCCTAGCCTACGGGGGGGCAATGAGCAGTTCTTC.